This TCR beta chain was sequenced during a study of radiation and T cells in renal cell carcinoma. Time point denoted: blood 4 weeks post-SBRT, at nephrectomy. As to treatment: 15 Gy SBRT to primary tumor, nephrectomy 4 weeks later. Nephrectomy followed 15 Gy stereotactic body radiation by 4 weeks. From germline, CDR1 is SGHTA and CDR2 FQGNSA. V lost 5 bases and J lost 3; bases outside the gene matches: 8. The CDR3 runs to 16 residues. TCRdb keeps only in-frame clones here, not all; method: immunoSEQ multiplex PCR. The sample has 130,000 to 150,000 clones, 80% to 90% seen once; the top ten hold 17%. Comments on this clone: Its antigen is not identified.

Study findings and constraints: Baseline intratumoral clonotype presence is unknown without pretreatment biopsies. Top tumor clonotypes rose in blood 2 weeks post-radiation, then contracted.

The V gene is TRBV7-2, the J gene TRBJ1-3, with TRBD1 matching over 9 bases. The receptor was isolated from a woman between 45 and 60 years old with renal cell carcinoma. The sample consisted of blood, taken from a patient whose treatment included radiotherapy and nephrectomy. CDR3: CASSPGTGRGGNTIYF. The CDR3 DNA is TGTGCCAGCAGCCCGGGGACAGGGCGGGGTGGAAACACCATATATTTT.